What follows are 17 T cell receptor beta chains derived from one specimen sequenced in a study of blood T cells in healthy people across ages. The authors ran a second PCR of about 6 to 11 cycles using a sample-barcoded 5' primer and a J-beta primer mix. MiXCR, run by TCRdb on the 5' RACE reads, gives a single entry per CDR3 protein. The sample includes 650,000 to 1,000,000 distinct CDR3 sequences, more than 35% of them seen just once. Sequencing was carried out using blood. These receptors all come from a man older than 75 in good health.

This clonotype was recorded at least ten times. V and J are TRBV5-1 and TRBJ2-7; D perhaps matches TRBD2 (6 bases). This CDR3 spans 15 amino acids. Trimming shortened V by 0 bases and J by 3 bases, and 13 bases separated the two germline ends. Per the germline V gene, CDR1 is SGHRS and CDR2 is YFSETQ. In nucleotides, the CDR3 is TGCGCCAGCAGCTTGGCTGGGACGGACTACTACGAGCAGTACTTC. Its translation: CASSLAGTDYYEQYF.

V usage is TRBV24-1 and J usage is TRBJ2-2; tentative D call: TRBD2 (5 bases). The germline gives CDR1 KGHDR, CDR2 SFDVKD. Trimming pared 9 bases from V and 0 bases from J, leaving 10 bases between. The CDR3 is 14 residues long. The CDR3 DNA reads as TGTGCCACCGCGGGCATTCCGAACACCGGGGAGCTGTTTTTT. Residues: CATAGIPNTGELFF.

The V gene is TRBV7-2, the J gene TRBJ2-7; no clear D. V was clipped by 4 bases and J by 7 bases, with 11 bases between them. Germline CDR1 SGHTA, CDR2 FQGNSA. The CDR3 totals 12 residues. CDR3 residues: CASSSKNWEQYF. The CDR3 bases are TGTGCCAGCAGCTCCAAAAACTGGGAGCAGTACTTC. Based on the CDR3 plus reference TRBV7-2 and TRBJ2-7, the full variable domain is GAGVSQSPSNKVTEKGKDVELRCDPISGHTALYWYRQSLGQGLEFLIYFQGNSAPDKSGLPSDRFSAERTGGSVSTLTIQRTQQEDSAVYLCASSSKNWEQYFGPGTRLTVT.

This sequence joins TRBV20-1 and TRBJ2-6, with a tentative D call TRBD2 (5 bases). V was cut by 4 bases and J by 0 bases, with 7 bases left in between. Germline V CDR1 and CDR2: DFQATT, SNEGSKA (reference sequence). The CDR3 spans 14 residues. The CDR3 coding sequence is TGCAGTGCTAAGCGGAACTCTGGGGCCAACGTCCTGACTTTC. Translating it yields CSAKRNSGANVLTF.

This clonotype was seen just once. This rearrangement joins TRBV4-3 to TRBJ1-4; TRBD1 aligns across 7 bases. Per the germline V gene, CDR1 is LGHNA and CDR2 is YSLEER. CDR3 length: 18 amino acids. V was pared by 0 bases and J by 2 bases, with 9 bases of the junction left unmatched. CDR3 sequence: CASSQDPPAQGTNEKLFF. The DNA of the CDR3 is TGCGCCAGCAGCCAAGATCCCCCCGCACAGGGGACTAATGAAAAACTGTTTTTT.

This chain links TRBV6-5 with TRBJ2-1; TRBD1 matches 11 bases. Germline loops: CDR1 MNHEY, CDR2 SVGAGI. This CDR3 is built from 15 residues. Trimming removed 6 bases from V and 3 bases from J; junction bases left unmatched: 4. The CDR3 reads CASRRGTGGYNEQFF. The CDR3 nucleotides read TGTGCCAGCAGGCGAGGGACAGGGGGCTACAATGAGCAGTTCTTC.

This clonotype was found a few times. DNA for the CDR3: TGTGCCAGCAGTCGTCCCGGGACAGGGAGGGGGGTCTATGAGCAGTTCTTC. Amino acids: CASSRPGTGRGVYEQFF. This chain connects TRBV6-6 to TRBJ2-1, with 9 bases aligning to TRBD1. The ends lost 5 bases at V and 8 bases at J; junction bases unmatched: 16. Per germline, CDR1 MNHNY and CDR2 SVGAGI (reference sequence). The CDR3 runs to 17 residues.

The chain couples TRBV5-1 to TRBJ2-3; tentative D call: TRBD1 (6 bases). CDR3 length: 15 amino acids. Germline V gives CDR1 SGHRS, CDR2 YFSETQ. V lost 2 bases to trimming and J lost 6 bases, with 16 bases between them. The CDR3 DNA sequence: TGCGCCAGCAGCTTACGGCAGGGGTCAGGTGATACGCAGTATTTT. Translated: CASSLRQGSGDTQYF.

This clonotype was counted once. The chain is built from TRBV28 and TRBJ1-2, with a weak D call TRBD1 (5 bases). Germline loops: CDR1 MDHEN, CDR2 SYDVKM. V was clipped by 3 bases and J by 7 bases, with 15 bases between them. This CDR3 comprises 14 residues. CDR3 loop: CASSFQGPSGGYTF. In nucleotides, the CDR3 is TGTGCCAGCAGTTTTCAGGGACCATCGGGTGGCTACACCTTC.

There are a few counts of this clonotype. This chain uses TRBV25-1 with TRBJ1-1; 12 bases fit TRBD1. Germline trimming cut 5 bases from V and 3 bases from J; bases unmatched to any gene: 16. From germline, CDR1 is MGHDK and CDR2 SYGVNS. The CDR3 is 19 amino acids. The CDR3 bases are TGTGCCAGCAGTCCACACTGTCCCGGGACAGGGGGCAGGGACACTGAAGCTTTCTTT. This codes for CASSPHCPGTGGRDTEAFF.

The gene calls are TRBV5-1 and TRBJ2-1; no reliable D call. V shed 4 bases and J shed 8 bases, with 10 bases lying between them. Germline lookup yields CDR1 SGHRS and CDR2 YFSETQ. The CDR3 sequence is 12 residues long. The CDR3, as DNA: TGCGCCAGCAGCGGATCCACAGATGAGCAGTTCTTC. This translates into CASSGSTDEQFF. The variable domain in full, completed from reference TRBV5-1 and TRBJ2-1, reads KAGVTQTPRYLIKTRGQQVTLSCSPISGHRSVSWYQQTPGQGLQFLFEYFSETQRNKGNFPGRFSGRQFSNSRSEMNVSTLELGDSALYLCASSGSTDEQFFGPGTRLTVL.

This clonotype was detected once. The rearrangement links TRBV28 to TRBJ1-5; D may be TRBD1 (5 bases). Germline V gives CDR1 MDHEN, CDR2 SYDVKM. This CDR3 spans 11 amino acids. V was clipped by 8 bases and J by 3 bases, with 5 bases between them. The CDR3 spells CASGANQPQHF. The CDR3 DNA reads TGTGCCAGCGGGGCCAATCAGCCCCAGCATTTT.

The chain combines TRBV30 with TRBJ1-2; the match to TRBD1 covers 8 bases. The CDR3 has 14 residues. CDR1 is GTSNPN, CDR2 SVGIG, per germline (reference sequence). Losses at the gene ends were 2 bases for V and 4 bases for J; bases not matched to a gene: 6. The CDR3: CAWSNGQGGYGYTF. The DNA for the CDR3 is TGTGCCTGGAGTAACGGACAGGGAGGCTATGGCTACACCTTC.

The V call is TRBV7-9, the J call TRBJ2-1, with 7 bases lining up with TRBD1. Germline values: CDR1 SEHNR, CDR2 FQNEAQ (reference sequence). This CDR3 is built from 14 residues. Losses at the gene ends were 5 bases for V and 4 bases for J; bases not matched to a gene: 5. CDR3 DNA sequence: TGTGCCAGCAGCGTCCGGGACAGTTACAATGAGCAGTTCTTC. Residues: CASSVRDSYNEQFF.

This clonotype was seen many times. V and J are TRBV12-3 or TRBV12-4 and TRBJ1-4; no clear D. The CDR3 runs 11 residues. V was trimmed by 6 bases and J by 12 bases, leaving 11 bases between them. CDR3 amino acids: CASSYQSELFF. The DNA of the CDR3 is TGTGCCAGCAGCTACCAGTCGGAACTGTTTTTT.

The chain recombines TRBV27 with TRBJ1-6; perhaps TRBD1 as D (5 bases). Germline V CDR1 and CDR2: MNHEY, SMNVEV (reference sequence). The CDR3 is made up of 14 amino acids. Trimming left V 5 bases short and J 9 bases short, with 14 bases between. This chain's CDR3 is CASSPNSRVSPLHF. The CDR3 DNA reads as TGTGCCAGCAGTCCCAACTCCAGGGTTTCACCCCTCCACTTT.

The V and J genes are TRBV27 and TRBJ1-2, with D unclear. CDR1 and CDR2 from the germline V gene are MNHEY and SMNVEV (reference sequence). V was trimmed by 7 bases and J by 6 bases, leaving 24 bases between them. The length of the CDR3 is 16 residues. DNA of the CDR3: TGTGCCAGCACGGAAGCATGGAACAGCCCTTGGGATGGCTACACCTTC. As protein: CASTEAWNSPWDGYTF.